The 17 T cell receptor beta chains below were found in one sample sequenced in a study of cytomegalovirus exposure and HLA in healthy donors. The PCR had 60 Vbeta and 13 Jbeta primers. Generated by immunoSEQ multiplex PCR, the TCRdb table keeps only in-frame clones and is missing some. The sample carries under 200,000 clones, about four fifths recorded once. Material for sequencing was PBMCs. These receptors originate from a woman aged 18-30 years in good health and CMV-seronegative.

The V gene is TRBV28, the J gene TRBJ2-7; D is possibly TRBD2 (5 bases). CDR1 is MDHEN, CDR2 SYDVKM, per germline. The ends were cut back, 5 bases at V and 3 bases at J, with 5 bases in the middle. CDR3 length equals 11 residues. For the CDR3, the DNA is TGTGCCAGCAGTAGCGGCTACGAGCAGTACTTC. Amino acid sequence: CASSSGYEQYF.

This chain joins TRBV18 and TRBJ2-5; the D is unclear. Trimming took off 6 bases at V and 3 bases at J, with 17 bases between the two ends. This CDR3 spans 15 amino acids. From germline, CDR1 is KGHSH and CDR2 LQKENI. The CDR3 is CASSPGGGGKETQYF. CDR3 sequence (DNA): TGTGCCAGCTCCCCGGGTGGTGGCGGAAAAGAGACCCAGTACTTC.

The chain uses TRBV9 and TRBJ2-5, with D maybe TRBD2 (6 bases). Trimming pared 3 bases from V and 5 bases from J, leaving 14 bases between. The CDR3 contains 14 residues. The germline V gene has CDR1 SGDLS and CDR2 YYNGEE. The CDR3 sequence: CASSGEAGLETQYF. The DNA of the CDR3 is TGTGCCAGCAGCGGGGAAGCGGGCTTGGAGACCCAGTACTTC.

This sequence joins TRBV2 and TRBJ2-7, with 9 bases that match TRBD1. The CDR3 totals 13 residues. J was trimmed by 6 bases and V by 8 bases; bases with no gene match: 8. The germline V gene has CDR1 SNHLY and CDR2 FYNNEI. For the CDR3, the DNA is TGTGCCAGCGAGGGACAGGGACTCTCCGAGCAGTACTTC. Translation gives CASEGQGLSEQYF.

V usage is TRBV28 and J usage is TRBJ2-1, with TRBD2 matching over 14 bases. The V and J ends lost 3 bases and 8 bases, in that order; junction bases with no gene match: 15. Per germline, CDR1 MDHEN and CDR2 SYDVKM. The CDR3 totals 19 residues. The CDR3 DNA is TGTGCCAGCAGTTTCCATAACCAAGGGACTAGCGGGAGTCTGGATGAGCAGTTCTTC. This encodes CASSFHNQGTSGSLDEQFF.

The chain couples TRBV27 to TRBJ1-6; tentative D call: TRBD1 (5 bases). The CDR3 runs to 14 residues. Trimming left V 6 bases short and J 7 bases short, with 13 bases between. Germline CDR1 MNHEY, CDR2 SMNVEV (reference sequence). CDR3 protein: CASSIGAGNSPLHF. The CDR3 DNA reads TGTGCCAGCAGCATAGGGGCTGGAAATTCACCCCTCCACTTT.

The rearrangement links TRBV30 to TRBJ1-2, with D maybe TRBD1 (5 bases). Germline CDR1 and CDR2: GTSNPN and SVGIG (reference sequence). The V gene lost 3 bases and the J gene lost 1 base, with 15 bases spanning the gap. This CDR3 contains 15 residues. CDR3 residues: CAWRAQGSNNYGYTF. The CDR3 DNA is TGTGCCTGGAGAGCCCAGGGTAGTAATAACTATGGCTACACCTTC.

The chain is built from TRBV5-1 and TRBJ2-5; 7 bases are a match to TRBD2. The ends lost 2 bases at V and 1 base at J; junction bases unmatched: 14. CDR1 SGHRS and CDR2 YFSETQ come from the germline V gene. This CDR3 comprises 18 residues. This CDR3 is CASSFGVGVAGFQETQYF. The CDR3 coding sequence is TGCGCCAGCAGCTTCGGGGTTGGGGTAGCGGGCTTCCAAGAGACCCAGTACTTC.

J is TRBJ1-1 and V is TRBV4-2; 7 bases line up with TRBD1. The CDR3 runs to 17 residues. The ends lost 1 base at V and 0 bases at J; junction bases unmatched: 8. Germline CDR1 reads LGHNA; CDR2 reads YNFKEQ. The CDR3 DNA is TGTGCCAGCAGCCAAGGCGCCGAGGGACAGCTGAACACTGAAGCTTTCTTT. Amino acid sequence: CASSQGAEGQLNTEAFF.

The CDR3 region is CASSLGQVETQYF. The CDR3 DNA sequence: TGCGCCAGCAGCCTCGGACAGGTAGAGACCCAGTACTTC. The V gene is TRBV23-1, the J gene TRBJ2-5, with 7 positions matching TRBD1. TRBV23-1 is labeled an ORF, and its function is uncertain. The CDR3 totals 13 residues. Trimming removed 6 bases from V and 4 bases from J; junction bases left unmatched: 5.

This clone has only a few counts. The J gene is TRBJ1-2, the V gene TRBV10-3, with TRBD1 as a possible D gene (5 bases). The germline V gene has CDR1 ENHRY and CDR2 SYGVKD. The CDR3 extends over 15 amino acids. V was clipped by 3 bases and J by 5 bases, with 16 bases between them. The CDR3 protein is CAISDGAGREYGYTF. The CDR3 DNA sequence: TGTGCCATCAGTGACGGGGCAGGGAGGGAGTATGGCTACACCTTC.

The gene calls are TRBV4-3 and TRBJ2-1; 13 nucleotides match TRBD2. This CDR3 region has 16 residues. The V and J ends lost 4 bases and 9 bases, in that order; junction bases with no gene match: 9. CDR1 and CDR2 (germline): LGHNA, YSLEER. The DNA for the CDR3 is TGCGCCAGCAGCCGGCGGAGGACTAGCGGGAGCGGTGAGCAGTTCTTC. Its protein product is CASSRRRTSGSGEQFF.

The genes are TRBV5-1 and TRBJ2-3; 11 bases are shared with TRBD2. The CDR3 spans 15 residues. The germline gives CDR1 SGHRS, CDR2 YFSETQ. The V and J ends lost 0 bases and 3 bases, in that order; junction bases with no gene match: 0. The CDR3 protein is CASSLGTSGTDTQYF. For the CDR3, the DNA is TGCGCCAGCAGCTTGGGGACTAGCGGGACAGATACGCAGTATTTT.

This chain uses TRBV30 with TRBJ1-1; possible D gene TRBD1, 5 bases. This CDR3 has 17 amino acids. Trimming pared 2 bases from V and 1 base from J, leaving 20 bases between. CDR1 is GTSNPN, CDR2 SVGIG, per germline (reference sequence). The CDR3 sequence: CAWSQPGTHFGNTEAFF. CDR3 DNA: TGTGCCTGGAGTCAGCCCGGGACTCATTTTGGGAACACTGAAGCTTTCTTT.

The rearrangement links TRBV28 to TRBJ1-5; D unclear. This CDR3 is built from 14 residues. Germline CDR1 reads MDHEN; CDR2 reads SYDVKM. V shed 2 bases and J shed 2 bases, with 7 bases lying between them. CDR3: CASSLLSGNQPQHF. The CDR3 DNA reads TGTGCCAGCAGTTTACTTTCGGGCAATCAGCCCCAGCATTTT.

As to this clone: This sample includes further DNA sequences coding for the same CDR3. The chain links TRBV28 to TRBJ2-1; 10 nucleotides agree with TRBD2. The CDR3 loop spans 15 amino acids. V lost 3 bases and J lost 4; bases outside the gene matches: 3. CDR1 MDHEN and CDR2 SYDVKM come from the germline V gene. CDR3 protein: CASSLGTSAYNEQFF. The CDR3 nucleotides read TGTGCCAGCAGTTTGGGGACTAGCGCATACAATGAGCAGTTCTTC.

J is TRBJ2-3 and V is TRBV5-6; 10 nucleotides line up with TRBD2. The CDR3 extends over 16 amino acids. The V gene's germline CDR1 is SGHDT and CDR2 YYEEEE. With V trimmed by 4 bases and J by 2 bases, 7 bases remained unmatched. Here the CDR3 DNA reads TGTGCCAGCAGCCTCGGACTAGCGGAAAACACAGATACGCAGTATTTT. The encoded protein is CASSLGLAENTDTQYF. The full variable domain, completed using reference TRBV5-6 and TRBJ2-3, is DAGVTQSPTHLIKTRGQQVTLRCSPKSGHDTVSWYQQALGQGPQFIFQYYEEEERQRGNFPDRFSGHQFPNYSSELNVNALLLGDSALYLCASSLGLAENTDTQYFGPGTRLTVL.